The entry below describes one TCR beta chain. Its specificity is not known. The record originates from a study of cytomegalovirus exposure and HLA in healthy donors. In the study overall: Of the donors genotyped, 300 to 500 in all, about 76% fell in the Caucasian-associated ancestry cluster.

Study findings and constraints: Later on, a genetic analysis was performed. It linked a missense variant in DCLRE1C with V- and J-gene trimming of TCR beta. Most TCR sequences proved rare, with some public TCRs found in many donors. Segments of the TCR beta V type were, in most cases, productive about 87% or about 30% of the time in an earlier analysis.

PCR employed 60 Vbeta and 13 Jbeta primers. Using immunoSEQ multiplex PCR, the repertoire was profiled, and TCRdb retains in-frame clones only, with some absent. Its listing shows fewer than 60,000 clones. Germline V gene lookup returns CDR1 SQVTM and CDR2 ANQGSEA. V was pared by 3 bases and J by 5 bases, with 5 bases of the junction left unmatched. The CDR3 has 13 amino acids. The sequenced sample consisted of PBMCs. The genes are TRBV29-1 and TRBJ2-5; 8 bases align to TRBD1. This TCR was recovered from a woman aged 25-40 years in good health and CMV-seropositive. CDR3: CSVDRGQGETQYF. The CDR3 bases are TGCAGCGTTGACAGGGGGCAAGGGGAGACCCAGTACTTC.